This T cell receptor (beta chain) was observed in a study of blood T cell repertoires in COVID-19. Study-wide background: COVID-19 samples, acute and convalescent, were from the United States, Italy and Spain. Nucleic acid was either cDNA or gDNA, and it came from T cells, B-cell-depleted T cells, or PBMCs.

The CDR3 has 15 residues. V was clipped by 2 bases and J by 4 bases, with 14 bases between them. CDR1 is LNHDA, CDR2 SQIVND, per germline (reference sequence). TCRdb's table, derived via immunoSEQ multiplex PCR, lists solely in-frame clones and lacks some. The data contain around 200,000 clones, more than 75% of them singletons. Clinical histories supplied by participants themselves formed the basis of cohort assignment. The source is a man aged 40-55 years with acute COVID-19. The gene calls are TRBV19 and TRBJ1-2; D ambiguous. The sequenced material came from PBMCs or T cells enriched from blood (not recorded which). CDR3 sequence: CASSISHSDGYGYTF. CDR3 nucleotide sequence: TGTGCCAGTAGTATATCCCACTCCGATGGCTATGGCTACACCTTC.